The 30 T cell receptor beta chains below all came from one sample that was sequenced in a study of regulatory T cells in long-lasting Graves disease. TCR beta libraries were built with iRepertoire HTBI primers and Arm-PCR of CDR3 regions. From the multiplex PCR reads, TCRdb called clonotypes with MiXCR, one entry per CDR3 protein. The sample shows 350,000 to 450,000 distinct CDR3 sequences, about 15% of them seen only once. Time point specified: newly diagnosed GD, antithyroid drugs for less than 3 months. PBMC RNA was the source of the TCR library. These data were also reused for a study on T cells in Graves' hyperthyroidism and ophthalmopathy.

Sequences were derived from peripheral blood mononuclear cells (PBMCs), sampled at new diagnosis, from a patient treated with antithyroid drugs. The receptors were gathered from a woman aged 40 to 50 with Graves disease.

This clonotype was counted at least ten times. The chain joins TRBV5-1 to TRBJ2-1; either TRBD1 or TRBD2 may fit D (5 bases each). Trimming removed 1 base from V and 7 bases from J, with 15 bases in between. CDR3 length: 15 amino acids. Germline V CDR1 and CDR2: SGHRS, YFSETQ. This CDR3 reads CASSLWAGSNNEQFF. DNA of the CDR3: TGCGCCAGCAGCTTGTGGGCAGGGAGCAATAATGAGCAGTTCTTC.

This clonotype was counted ten times or more. The chain is built from TRBV20-1 and TRBJ1-2; 8 nucleotides agree with TRBD1. V was clipped by 0 bases and J by 9 bases; unmatched bases: 9. There are 14 residues in the CDR3. The V gene's germline CDR1 is DFQATT and CDR2 SNEGSKA (reference sequence). The DNA of the CDR3 is TGCAGTGCTAGAGACCCCGACAGGGGAAGGAGCTACACCTTC. It specifies CSARDPDRGRSYTF.

This clonotype was seen ten or more times. The CDR3, as DNA: TGTGCCAGCAGACCCAGGGACAGGAATTACGAGCAGTACTTC. Its translation: CASRPRDRNYEQYF. V is TRBV2 and J is TRBJ2-7; 8 nucleotides agree with TRBD1. V lost 6 bases and J lost 4; bases outside the gene matches: 8. CDR3 length: 14 residues. The germline CDR1 and CDR2 sequences are SNHLY and FYNNEI.

The chain links TRBV18 to TRBJ1-4, with TRBD1 matching over 8 bases. The V gene end was trimmed by 3 bases and the J gene end by 7 bases; junction bases not matched to a gene: 13. CDR1 and CDR2 (germline): KGHSH, LQKENI. CDR3 size: 17 residues. DNA of the CDR3: TGTGCCAGCTCACCCTCCCCAGACAGGGGCCGCGGTGAAAAACTGTTTTTT. Translated: CASSPSPDRGRGEKLFF.

This clonotype was recorded many times. The rearrangement joins TRBV28 to TRBJ2-3, with D possibly matching TRBD2 (6 bases). V was pared by 4 bases and J by 5 bases, with 16 bases between. Looked up from germline, CDR1 is MDHEN and CDR2 is SYDVKM. CDR3 size: 15 residues. The CDR3 sequence: CASSSGTLEGDTQYF. CDR3 nucleotide sequence: TGTGCCAGCAGTTCTGGGACTTTAGAGGGAGATACGCAGTATTTT.

The sample holds many counts of this clonotype. The V call is TRBV6-5, the J call TRBJ2-7, with 16 positions matching TRBD2. CDR3 length: 19 amino acids. Germline V gene lookup returns CDR1 MNHEY and CDR2 SVGAGI. V dropped 2 bases and J dropped 2; count of bases not matched to a gene: 9. The CDR3 loop reads CASSYPGLAGGPPTYEQYF. CDR3 coding DNA: TGTGCCAGCAGTTACCCGGGACTAGCGGGAGGGCCCCCCACCTACGAGCAGTACTTC.

Worth noting for this clonotype: A much bigger clone sits one base away, suggesting this may be a read error. This sequence joins TRBV19 and TRBJ2-7; D ambiguous. Trimming shortened V by 5 bases and J by 0 bases, and 17 bases separated the two germline ends. The CDR3 is 16 amino acids. Germline V gives CDR1 LNHDA, CDR2 SQIVND (reference sequence). DNA of the CDR3: TGTGCCAGTAGTGCCCCTGGAGCGACCTACTCCTACGAGCAGTACTTC. Encoded protein: CASSAPGATYSYEQYF.

This clonotype was seen repeatedly, ten times or more. V usage is TRBV6-1 and J usage is TRBJ2-2; the match to TRBD2 covers 14 bases. Germline V gives CDR1 MNHNS, CDR2 SASEGT. V was pared by 6 bases and J by 5 bases, with 5 bases of the junction left unmatched. This CDR3 has 16 amino acids. Here the CDR3 DNA reads TGTGCCAGCAGACGGACTAGCGGGAGGTGGACCGGGGAGCTGTTTTTT. As protein: CASRRTSGRWTGELFF.

Concerning this clonotype: A junction boundary mismatches the germline segment, possibly from a read error. The chain joins TRBV7-2 to TRBJ1-3; the D is unclear. CDR1 is SGHTA and CDR2 is FQGNSA in the germline V gene. The CDR3 has 14 amino acids. The CDR3 nucleotides read TGTGCCAGCAGCAGTGGAATTACTGGAGACACCATATATTTT. Its translation: CASSSGITGDTIYF.

Comments on this clonotype: A read error is possible here, since a much larger clone lies one base away. The V and J genes are TRBV3-1 and TRBJ2-3; D unclear. CDR3 length: 13 amino acids. Germline V CDR1 and CDR2: LGHDT, YNNKEL (reference sequence). CDR3 residues: CATSQDTEDTQYF. For the CDR3, the DNA is TGTGCCACCAGCCAAGACACGGAAGATACGCAGTATTTT.

This clonotype was picked up many times. The chain is built from TRBV11-2 and TRBJ2-1; D is unresolved. The CDR3 has 14 residues. The germline V gene encodes CDR1 SGHAT and CDR2 FQNNGV. Deletions cut 3 bases from V and 0 bases from J, with 6 bases between. CDR3 region: CASSFRSSYNEQFF. DNA for the CDR3: TGTGCCAGCAGCTTTCGTAGCTCCTACAATGAGCAGTTCTTC. The whole variable domain, filled in from reference TRBV11-2 and TRBJ2-1, reads EAGVAQSPRYKIIEKRQSVAFWCNPISGHATLYWYQQILGQGPKLLIQFQNNGVVDDSQLPKDRFSAERLKGVDSTLKIQPAKLEDSAVYLCASSFRSSYNEQFFGPGTRLTVL.

This clonotype came up many times. The V gene is TRBV11-2, the J gene TRBJ2-7; D not resolved. Germline CDR1 is SGHAT and CDR2 is FQNNGV. The CDR3 runs to 11 residues. V lost 1 base and J lost 7, with 5 bases in between. As DNA, the CDR3 is TGTGCCAGCAGCTTAGCTAATGAGCAGTACTTC. Amino acid sequence: CASSLANEQYF.

This clonotype was picked up many times. The J gene is TRBJ1-1, the V gene TRBV14; tentative D call: TRBD1 (6 bases). Per the germline V gene, CDR1 is SGHDN and CDR2 is FVKESK. This CDR3 contains 16 residues. Trimming removed 2 bases at V and 1 base at J, with 14 bases between. The CDR3 protein is CASSQRGGGWNTEAFF. The CDR3 DNA reads TGTGCCAGCAGCCAAAGGGGGGGAGGCTGGAACACTGAAGCTTTCTTT.

This clonotype came up many times. The V and J genes are TRBV27 and TRBJ2-7; D uncertain. Germline lookup yields CDR1 MNHEY and CDR2 SMNVEV (reference sequence). Deletions cut 2 bases from V and 0 bases from J, with 14 bases between. The CDR3 loop spans 16 amino acids. The CDR3 region has the DNA TGTGCCAGCAGTTTACGTGGGCTCCTCCCCTCCTACGAGCAGTACTTC. It encodes CASSLRGLLPSYEQYF.

Worth noting for this clonotype: Just one base apart from a much larger clone, this may be a read error. The chain carries TRBV10-3 and TRBJ2-7; either TRBD1 or TRBD2 may supply D (5 bases each). CDR3 size: 14 residues. V was clipped by 0 bases and J by 7 bases, with 13 bases between them. Germline V gene lookup returns CDR1 ENHRY and CDR2 SYGVKD. CDR3: CAISESKGTNEQYF. DNA for the CDR3: TGTGCCATCAGTGAGTCGAAGGGGACCAATGAGCAGTACTTC.

As concerns this clonotype: Mismatch with germline at one junction end may stem from a read error. J is TRBJ2-2 and V is TRBV3-1; TRBD2 agrees at 10 bases. Germline loops: CDR1 LGHDT, CDR2 YNNKEL (reference sequence). The CDR3 contains 17 residues. CDR3 DNA sequence: TGTGCCAGCAGCCAAGATCCGGGACTAGCGTACACCGGGGAGCTGTTGTTT. This codes for CASSQDPGLAYTGELLF.

Ten or more counts support this clonotype. V and J are TRBV9 and TRBJ2-5; 10 positions match TRBD2. Germline lookup yields CDR1 SGDLS and CDR2 YYNGEE. V gave up 3 bases and J gave up 1 base; unmatched junction bases: 9. The CDR3 is made up of 17 amino acids. This CDR3 reads CASSETSGLAAQETQYF. Here the CDR3 DNA reads TGTGCCAGCAGCGAGACTTCCGGACTAGCGGCCCAAGAGACCCAGTACTTC. The variable domain in full, completed from reference TRBV9 and TRBJ2-5, reads DSGVTQTPKHLITATGQRVTLRCSPRSGDLSVYWYQQSLDQGLQFLIQYYNGEERAKGNILERFSAQQFPDLHSELNLSSLELGDSALYFCASSETSGLAAQETQYFGPGTRLLVL.

This clonotype was picked up many times. The chain combines TRBV6-1 with TRBJ2-7; TRBD1 or TRBD2 may be the D gene (7 bases each). CDR3 size: 11 residues. Germline values: CDR1 MNHNS, CDR2 SASEGT. V was trimmed by 10 bases and J by 6 bases, leaving 13 bases between them. The chain's CDR3 is CATGGGVEQYF. The CDR3 nucleotides are TGTGCCACAGGGGGAGGGGTCGAGCAGTACTTC.

The chain carries TRBV27 and TRBJ2-2; possible D gene TRBD2, 6 bases. The CDR3 has 14 amino acids. V was trimmed by 8 bases and J by 7 bases, leaving 17 bases between them. Per germline, CDR1 MNHEY and CDR2 SMNVEV (reference sequence). CDR3 sequence: CASGEFRGNGELFF. CDR3 nucleotides: TGTGCCAGCGGCGAGTTCCGGGGGAACGGGGAGCTGTTTTTT.

This clonotype was seen repeatedly, ten times or more. The chain recombines TRBV6-5 with TRBJ2-2; TRBD2 matches 9 bases. The length of the CDR3 is 17 residues. Losses at the gene ends were 0 bases for V and 5 bases for J; bases not matched to a gene: 7. Germline values: CDR1 MNHEY, CDR2 SVGAGI. As DNA, the CDR3 is TGTGCCAGCAGTTACTCTGTTAGCGGGAGCAGTACCGGGGAGCTGTTTTTT. Translating it yields CASSYSVSGSSTGELFF.

This clonotype was recorded at least ten times. The CDR3 sequence is CASTLTGGNEKLFF. In DNA form, the CDR3 reads TGTGCCAGCACCCTGACAGGGGGTAATGAAAAACTGTTTTTT. The chain couples TRBV12-3 or TRBV12-4 to TRBJ1-4; 9 positions agree with TRBD1. The CDR3 has 14 residues. V lost 7 bases to trimming and J lost 4 bases; unmatched junction nucleotides: 4.

This clonotype has at least ten counts. The chain joins TRBV10-3 to TRBJ2-7; a possible D gene is TRBD2 (6 bases). V lost 5 bases and J 4 bases, leaving 24 bases between the germline ends. The CDR3 has 17 residues. CDR1 is ENHRY, CDR2 SYGVKD, per germline. CDR3 sequence reads: CAISTLVGGQRGYEQYF. CDR3 sequence (DNA): TGTGCCATCAGTACCCTCGTGGGAGGCCAGAGAGGTTACGAGCAGTACTTC.

The V call is TRBV11-2, the J call TRBJ2-7; maybe TRBD1 (5 bases). The CDR3 extends over 17 amino acids. CDR1 SGHAT and CDR2 FQNNGV come from the germline V gene. The germline V and J ends were trimmed by 4 bases and 3 bases, with 22 bases remaining between them. Here the CDR3 reads CASSWSFGFSGIYEQYF. The CDR3 DNA reads as TGTGCCAGCAGCTGGAGCTTCGGCTTTTCAGGGATCTACGAGCAGTACTTC.

The genes are TRBV30 and TRBJ2-7; tentatively, D is TRBD2 (5 bases). The CDR3 runs 15 residues. V was shortened by 0 bases and J by 3 bases, with 15 bases between the two germline ends. Germline CDR1 reads GTSNPN; CDR2 reads SVGIG (reference sequence). CDR3 sequence: CAWSVTPQAVYEQYF. CDR3 DNA: TGTGCCTGGAGTGTAACCCCCCAAGCGGTCTACGAGCAGTACTTC.

Points on this clonotype: This may be a read error: a much more frequent sequence differs by one nucleotide. CDR3 coding DNA: TGTGCCGGCAGTTATGAGGGGGTCTACGAGCAGTACTTC. Its protein is CAGSYEGVYEQYF. This sequence joins TRBV12-3 or TRBV12-4 and TRBJ2-7; perhaps TRBD1 as D (6 bases). The CDR3 covers 13 residues.

Regarding this clonotype: This may arise from a read error, as a much more abundant clone is one base away. V is TRBV20-1 and J is TRBJ2-7, with D tentatively TRBD2 (6 bases). Trimming left V 3 bases short and J 1 base short, with 19 bases between. The CDR3 is 16 amino acids. CDR1 and CDR2 from the germline V gene are DFQATT and SNEGSKA (reference sequence). The DNA for the CDR3 is TGCAGTGCTAGTTTGTGGGAGGAGATTGCTTCCTACGAGCAGTACTTC. It specifies CSASLWEEIASYEQYF.

There are a few counts of this clonotype. The V gene is TRBV18, the J gene TRBJ2-2; 9 nucleotides match TRBD2. The CDR3 covers 13 residues. Germline V gives CDR1 KGHSH, CDR2 LQKENI. Trimming removed 6 bases from V and 10 bases from J; junction bases left unmatched: 6. This CDR3 reads CASSHVAGEELFF. DNA of the CDR3: TGTGCCAGCTCTCATGTAGCGGGAGAGGAGCTGTTTTTT.

Comment on this clonotype: With a far larger clone one base away, a read error is the likely cause. The rearrangement links TRBV6-6 to TRBJ1-1, with no clear D. The CDR3 has 15 amino acids. Germline V lookup: CDR1 MNHNY, CDR2 SVGAGI (reference sequence). Here the CDR3 reads CASSYSANTYTEALF. The CDR3 bases are TGTGCCAGCAGTTACTCGGCGAATACTTACACTGAAGCTCTCTTT.

This clonotype was seen repeatedly, ten times or more. The chain has TRBV29-1 and TRBJ2-1; D is perhaps TRBD2 (5 bases). The CDR3 has 16 amino acids. Between the trimmed V and J ends, which lost 3 bases and 0 bases, there was a span of 15 bases. Germline V gene sequence: CDR1 SQVTM, CDR2 ANQGSEA. CDR3 coding DNA: TGCAGCGTTGACCCCCCTACTAGGAGCTCCTACAATGAGCAGTTCTTC. It translates to CSVDPPTRSSYNEQFF.

This clonotype was counted many times. This rearrangement joins TRBV18 to TRBJ2-3; tentative D call: TRBD1 (6 bases). V dropped 2 bases and J dropped 0 bases, with 15 bases sitting between them. The CDR3 contains 17 residues. Germline V gene lookup returns CDR1 KGHSH and CDR2 LQKENI. CDR3 nucleotide sequence: TGTGCCAGCTCACCATACGACAGGAGTACTAGCACAGATACGCAGTATTTT. As protein: CASSPYDRSTSTDTQYF.